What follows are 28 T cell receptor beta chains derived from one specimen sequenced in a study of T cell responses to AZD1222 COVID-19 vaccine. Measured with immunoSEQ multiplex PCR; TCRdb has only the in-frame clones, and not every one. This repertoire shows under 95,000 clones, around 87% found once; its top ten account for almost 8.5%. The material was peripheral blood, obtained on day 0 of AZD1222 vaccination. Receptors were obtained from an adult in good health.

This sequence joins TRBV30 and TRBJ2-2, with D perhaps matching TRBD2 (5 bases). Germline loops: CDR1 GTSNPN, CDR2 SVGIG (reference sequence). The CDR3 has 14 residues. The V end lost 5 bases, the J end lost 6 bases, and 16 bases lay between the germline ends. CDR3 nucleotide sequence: TGTGCCTGGGGCTTTGGAGGTATGGCCGGGGAGCTGTTTTTT. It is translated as CAWGFGGMAGELFF.

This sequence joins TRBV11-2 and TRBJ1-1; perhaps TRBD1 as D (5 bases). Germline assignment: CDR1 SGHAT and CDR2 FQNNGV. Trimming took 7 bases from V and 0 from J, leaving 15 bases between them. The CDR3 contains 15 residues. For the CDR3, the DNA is TGTGCCAGCAACGCGGCGGCAGGGATGAACACTGAAGCTTTCTTT. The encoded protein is CASNAAAGMNTEAFF.

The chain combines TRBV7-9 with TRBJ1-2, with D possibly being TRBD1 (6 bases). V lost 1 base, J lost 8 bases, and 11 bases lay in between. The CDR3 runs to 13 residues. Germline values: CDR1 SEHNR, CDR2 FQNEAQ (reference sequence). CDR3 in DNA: TGTGCCAGCAGCTTAGAGGGGGGCGAGGGCTACACCTTC. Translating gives CASSLEGGEGYTF.

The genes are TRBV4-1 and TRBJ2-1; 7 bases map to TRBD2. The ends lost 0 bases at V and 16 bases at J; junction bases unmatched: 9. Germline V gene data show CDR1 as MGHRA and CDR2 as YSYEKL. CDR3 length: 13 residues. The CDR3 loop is CASSQEGWRGTFF. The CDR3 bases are TGCGCCAGCAGCCAAGAAGGATGGCGGGGGACCTTCTTC.

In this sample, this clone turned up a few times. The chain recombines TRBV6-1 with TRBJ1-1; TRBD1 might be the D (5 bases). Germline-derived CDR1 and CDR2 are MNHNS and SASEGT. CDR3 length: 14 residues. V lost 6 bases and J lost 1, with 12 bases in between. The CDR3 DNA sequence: TGTGCCAGCAGAAAGACAGCTACGAACACTGAAGCTTTCTTT. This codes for CASRKTATNTEAFF.

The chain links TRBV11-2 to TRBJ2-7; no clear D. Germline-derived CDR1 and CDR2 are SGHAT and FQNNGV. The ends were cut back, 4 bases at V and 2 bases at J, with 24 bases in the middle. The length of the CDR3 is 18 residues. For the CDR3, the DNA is TGTGCCAGCAGCTCCCGACCGCTAAGCGTTGGCACCCCCTACGAGCAGTACTTC. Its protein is CASSSRPLSVGTPYEQYF.

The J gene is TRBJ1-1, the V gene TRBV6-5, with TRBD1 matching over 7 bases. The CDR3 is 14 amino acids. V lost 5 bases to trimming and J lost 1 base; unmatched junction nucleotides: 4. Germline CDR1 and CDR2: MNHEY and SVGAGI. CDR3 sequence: CASSRQGENTEAFF. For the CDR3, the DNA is TGTGCCAGCAGTCGACAGGGCGAGAACACTGAAGCTTTCTTT.

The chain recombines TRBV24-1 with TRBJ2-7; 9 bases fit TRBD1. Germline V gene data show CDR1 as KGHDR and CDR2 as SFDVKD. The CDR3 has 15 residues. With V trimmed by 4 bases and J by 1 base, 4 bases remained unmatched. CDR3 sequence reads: CATSDSGTGSYEQYF. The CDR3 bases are TGTGCCACCAGTGACTCCGGGACAGGGTCCTACGAGCAGTACTTC.

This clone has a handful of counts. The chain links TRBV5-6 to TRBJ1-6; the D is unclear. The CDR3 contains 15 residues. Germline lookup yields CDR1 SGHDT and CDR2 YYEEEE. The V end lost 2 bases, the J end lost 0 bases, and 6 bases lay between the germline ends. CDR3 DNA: TGTGCCAGCAGCTTAGGGAGCTCCTATAATTCACCCCTCCACTTT. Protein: CASSLGSSYNSPLHF.

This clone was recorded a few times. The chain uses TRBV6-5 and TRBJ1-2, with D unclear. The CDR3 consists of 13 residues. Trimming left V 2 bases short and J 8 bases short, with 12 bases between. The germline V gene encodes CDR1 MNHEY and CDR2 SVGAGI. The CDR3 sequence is CASSYAAHGGYTF. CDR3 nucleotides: TGTGCCAGCAGTTACGCGGCGCACGGGGGCTACACCTTC.

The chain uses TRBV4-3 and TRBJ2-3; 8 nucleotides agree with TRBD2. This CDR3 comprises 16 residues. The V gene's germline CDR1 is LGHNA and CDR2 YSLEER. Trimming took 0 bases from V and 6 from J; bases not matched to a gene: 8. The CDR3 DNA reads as TGCGCCAGCAGCCAAGATCGAACGGGAGGGTCGGATACGCAGTATTTT. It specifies CASSQDRTGGSDTQYF.

CDR3 coding DNA: TGCGCCAGCAGCCCCACTAGCGGGGAGCCACCAAACAATGAGCAGTTCTTC. Its translation is CASSPTSGEPPNNEQFF. The chain couples TRBV5-1 to TRBJ2-1, with 10 bases lining up with TRBD2. V gave up 4 bases and J gave up 5 bases; unmatched junction bases: 12. In germline, CDR1 is SGHRS, CDR2 YFSETQ. This CDR3 comprises 17 residues.

CDR3 DNA: TGTGCCAGCAACCGAGGACAGGGAAAAAACTATGGCTACACCTTC. It yields the protein CASNRGQGKNYGYTF. V usage is TRBV6-5 and J usage is TRBJ1-2; 8 nucleotides match TRBD1. Germline values: CDR1 MNHEY, CDR2 SVGAGI. J was trimmed by 2 bases and V by 7 bases; bases with no gene match: 9. This CDR3 has 15 residues.

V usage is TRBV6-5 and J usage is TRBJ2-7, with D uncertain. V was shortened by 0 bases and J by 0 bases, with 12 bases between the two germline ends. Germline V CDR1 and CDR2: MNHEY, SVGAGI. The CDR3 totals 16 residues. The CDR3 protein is CASSYSYSGGSYEQYF. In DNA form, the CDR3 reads TGTGCCAGCAGTTACTCGTACAGTGGCGGCTCCTACGAGCAGTACTTC.

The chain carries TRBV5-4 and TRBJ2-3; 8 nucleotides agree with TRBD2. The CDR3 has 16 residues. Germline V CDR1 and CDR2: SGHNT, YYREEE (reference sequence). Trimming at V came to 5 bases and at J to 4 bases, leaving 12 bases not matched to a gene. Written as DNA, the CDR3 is TGTGCCAGCAGGCAGGCGACTAGCGCCTCGTCAGATACGCAGTATTTT. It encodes CASRQATSASSDTQYF.

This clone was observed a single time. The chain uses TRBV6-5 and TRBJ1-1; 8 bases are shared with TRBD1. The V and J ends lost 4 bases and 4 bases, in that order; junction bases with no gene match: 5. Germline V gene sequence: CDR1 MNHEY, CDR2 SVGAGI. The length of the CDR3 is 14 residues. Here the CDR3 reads CASSSWTGSTEAFF. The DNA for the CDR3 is TGTGCCAGCAGTTCCTGGACAGGGAGCACTGAAGCTTTCTTT.

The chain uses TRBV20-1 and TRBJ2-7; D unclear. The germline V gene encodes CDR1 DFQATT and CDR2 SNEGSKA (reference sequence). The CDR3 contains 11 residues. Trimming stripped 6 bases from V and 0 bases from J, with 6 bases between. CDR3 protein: CSAISSYEQYF. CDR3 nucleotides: TGCAGTGCCATAAGCTCCTACGAGCAGTACTTC.

The CDR3 sequence: CASSYKRRENSPLHF. The CDR3 DNA sequence: TGTGCCAGCAGCTACAAAAGGAGGGAAAATTCACCCCTCCACTTT. This rearrangement joins TRBV5-6 to TRBJ1-6; D call uncertain. This CDR3 has 15 amino acids. V was cut by 3 bases and J by 7 bases, with 14 bases left in between. Germline CDR1 and CDR2: SGHDT and YYEEEE.

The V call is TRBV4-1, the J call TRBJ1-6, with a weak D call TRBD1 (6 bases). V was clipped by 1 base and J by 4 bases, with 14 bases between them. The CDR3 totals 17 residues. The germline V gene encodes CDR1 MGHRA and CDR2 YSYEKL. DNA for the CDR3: TGCGCCAGCAGCCAAGTCCCGAGGACAGAGTATAATTCACCCCTCCACTTT. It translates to CASSQVPRTEYNSPLHF.

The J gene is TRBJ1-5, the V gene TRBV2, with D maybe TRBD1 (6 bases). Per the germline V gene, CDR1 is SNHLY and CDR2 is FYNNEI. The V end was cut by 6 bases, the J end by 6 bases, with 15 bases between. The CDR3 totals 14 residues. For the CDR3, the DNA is TGTGCCAGCAGGGCAGGGGACGGAACTCAGCCCCAGCATTTT. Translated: CASRAGDGTQPQHF.

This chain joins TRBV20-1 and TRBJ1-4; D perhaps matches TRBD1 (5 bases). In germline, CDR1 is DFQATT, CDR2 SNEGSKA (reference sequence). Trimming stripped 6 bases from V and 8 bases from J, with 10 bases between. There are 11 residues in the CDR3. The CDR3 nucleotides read TGCAGTGCAAGGACACACGAAAAACTGTTTTTT. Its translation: CSARTHEKLFF.

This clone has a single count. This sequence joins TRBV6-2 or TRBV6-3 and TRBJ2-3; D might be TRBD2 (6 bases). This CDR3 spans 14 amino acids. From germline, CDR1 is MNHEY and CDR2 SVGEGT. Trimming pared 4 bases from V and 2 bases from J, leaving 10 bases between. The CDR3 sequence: CASSFWGDTDTQYF. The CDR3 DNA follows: TGTGCCAGCAGTTTTTGGGGGGACACAGATACGCAGTATTTT.

The CDR3 sequence is CASSRDRGEHGYTF. The CDR3 DNA sequence: TGTGCCAGCAGCAGAGACAGGGGAGAACATGGCTACACCTTC. This sequence joins TRBV7-9 and TRBJ1-2; TRBD1 aligns across 8 bases. V lost 5 bases and J lost 6; bases outside the gene matches: 8. Germline V gene data show CDR1 as SEHNR and CDR2 as FQNEAQ (reference sequence). The CDR3 extends over 14 amino acids.

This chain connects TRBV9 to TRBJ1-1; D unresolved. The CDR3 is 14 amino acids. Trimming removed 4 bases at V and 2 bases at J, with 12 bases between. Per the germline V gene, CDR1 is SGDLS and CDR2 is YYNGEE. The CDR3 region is CASSPEALNTEAFF. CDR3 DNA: TGTGCCAGCAGCCCTGAAGCTCTTAACACTGAAGCTTTCTTT.

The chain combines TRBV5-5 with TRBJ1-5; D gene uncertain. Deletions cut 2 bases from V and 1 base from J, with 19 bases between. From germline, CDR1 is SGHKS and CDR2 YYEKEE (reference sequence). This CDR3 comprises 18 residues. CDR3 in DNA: TGTGCCAGCAGCTTTATTGCCGGGCAGAGAGGAAGCAATCAGCCCCAGCATTTT. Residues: CASSFIAGQRGSNQPQHF.

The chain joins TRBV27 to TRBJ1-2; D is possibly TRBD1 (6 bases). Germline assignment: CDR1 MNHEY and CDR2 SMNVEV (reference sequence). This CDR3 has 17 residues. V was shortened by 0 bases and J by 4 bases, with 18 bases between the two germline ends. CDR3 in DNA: TGTGCCAGCAGTTTATCACTGGACAGCAGCCGCGTCTATGGCTACACCTTC. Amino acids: CASSLSLDSSRVYGYTF.

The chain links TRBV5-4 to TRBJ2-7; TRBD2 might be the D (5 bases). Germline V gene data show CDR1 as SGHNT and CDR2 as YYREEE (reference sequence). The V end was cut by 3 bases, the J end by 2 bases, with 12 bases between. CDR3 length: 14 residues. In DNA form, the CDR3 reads TGTGCCAGCAGCTCCGGACGGGATACCTACGAGCAGTACTTC. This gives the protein CASSSGRDTYEQYF.

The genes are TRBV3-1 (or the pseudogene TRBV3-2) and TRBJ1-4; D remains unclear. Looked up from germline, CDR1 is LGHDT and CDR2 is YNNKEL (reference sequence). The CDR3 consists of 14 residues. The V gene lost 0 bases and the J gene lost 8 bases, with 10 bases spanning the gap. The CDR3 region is CASSQELGIEKLFF. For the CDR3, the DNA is TGTGCCAGCAGCCAAGAACTGGGGATCGAAAAACTGTTTTTT.